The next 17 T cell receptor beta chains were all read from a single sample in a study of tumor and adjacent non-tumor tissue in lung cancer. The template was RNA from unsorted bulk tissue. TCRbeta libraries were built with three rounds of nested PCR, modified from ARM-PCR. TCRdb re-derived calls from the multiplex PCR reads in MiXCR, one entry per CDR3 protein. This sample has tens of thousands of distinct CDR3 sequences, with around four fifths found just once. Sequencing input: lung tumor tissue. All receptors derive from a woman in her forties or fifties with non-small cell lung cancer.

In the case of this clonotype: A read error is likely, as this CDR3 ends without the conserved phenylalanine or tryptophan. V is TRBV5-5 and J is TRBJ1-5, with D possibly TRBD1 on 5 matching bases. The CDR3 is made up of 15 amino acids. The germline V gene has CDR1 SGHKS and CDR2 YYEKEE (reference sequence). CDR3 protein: CVSSGGDYSNQPQHL. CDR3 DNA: TGTGTCAGCAGCGGCGGGGACTATAGCAATCAGCCCCAGCATTTA.

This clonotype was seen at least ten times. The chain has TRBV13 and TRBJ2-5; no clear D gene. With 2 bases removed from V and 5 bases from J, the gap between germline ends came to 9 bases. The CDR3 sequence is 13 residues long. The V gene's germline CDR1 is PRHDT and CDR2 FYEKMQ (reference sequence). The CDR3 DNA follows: TGTGCCAGCAGCTTATGGGGATCCGAGACCCAGTACTTC. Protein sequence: CASSLWGSETQYF.

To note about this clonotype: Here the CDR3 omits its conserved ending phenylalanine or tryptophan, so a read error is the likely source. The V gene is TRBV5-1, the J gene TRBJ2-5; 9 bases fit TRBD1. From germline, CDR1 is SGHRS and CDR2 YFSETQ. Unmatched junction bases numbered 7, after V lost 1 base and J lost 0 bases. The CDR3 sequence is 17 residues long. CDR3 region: CASSLCATGGNQETQYL. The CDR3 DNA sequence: TGCGCCAGCAGCTTGTGTGCGACAGGGGGGAACCAAGAGACCCAGTACCTC.

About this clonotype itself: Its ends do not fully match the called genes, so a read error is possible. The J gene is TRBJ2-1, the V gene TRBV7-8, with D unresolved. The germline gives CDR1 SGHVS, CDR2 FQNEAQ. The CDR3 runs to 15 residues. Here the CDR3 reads CASSSHRTTGREQFF. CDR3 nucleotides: TGTGCCAGTAGCTCCCATAGGACCACCGGAAGGGAGCAGTTCTTC.

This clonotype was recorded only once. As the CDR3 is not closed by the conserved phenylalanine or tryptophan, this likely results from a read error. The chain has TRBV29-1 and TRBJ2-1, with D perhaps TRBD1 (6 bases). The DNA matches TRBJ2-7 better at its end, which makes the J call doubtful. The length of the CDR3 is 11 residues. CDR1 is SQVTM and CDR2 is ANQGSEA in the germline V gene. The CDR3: CSVRDTNEQYL. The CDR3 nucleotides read TGCAGCGTGAGGGACACGAATGAGCAGTACTTA.

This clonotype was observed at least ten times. CDR3 DNA: TGTGCCAGCAGCGCTGGACCGTCCAGCTCCTATAATTCACCCCTCCACTTT. Protein product: CASSAGPSSSYNSPLHF. This chain links TRBV7-9 with TRBJ1-6, with unresolved D. The V end was cut by 5 bases, the J end by 0 bases, with 14 bases between. CDR3 length: 17 residues. Per the germline V gene, CDR1 is SEHNR and CDR2 is FQNEAQ (reference sequence).

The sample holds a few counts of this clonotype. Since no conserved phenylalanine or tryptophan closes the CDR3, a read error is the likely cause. The CDR3 sequence: CSASGDSAARNIQYL. The CDR3 nucleotides are TGCAGTGCTTCAGGCGACAGTGCGGCCAGAAACATTCAGTACTTA. V is TRBV20-1 and J is TRBJ2-4, with D tentatively TRBD1 (5 bases). Germline V CDR1 and CDR2: DFQATT, SNEGSKA (reference sequence). CDR3 length: 15 residues.

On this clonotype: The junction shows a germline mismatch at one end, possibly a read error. This CDR3 is CASCFTEGRETQYF. The CDR3, as DNA: TGTGCCAGCTGTTTCACAGAGGGGAGGGAGACCCAGTACTTC. The V gene is TRBV12-3 or TRBV12-4, the J gene TRBJ2-5; possible D gene TRBD2, 6 bases. This CDR3 spans 14 amino acids.

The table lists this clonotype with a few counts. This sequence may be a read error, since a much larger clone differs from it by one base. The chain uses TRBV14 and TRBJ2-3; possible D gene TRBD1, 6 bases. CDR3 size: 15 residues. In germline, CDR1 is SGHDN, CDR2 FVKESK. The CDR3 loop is CASSQSGHSTDTRYF. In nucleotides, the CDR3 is TGTGCCAGCAGCCAGTCGGGACACAGCACAGATACGCGGTATTTT.

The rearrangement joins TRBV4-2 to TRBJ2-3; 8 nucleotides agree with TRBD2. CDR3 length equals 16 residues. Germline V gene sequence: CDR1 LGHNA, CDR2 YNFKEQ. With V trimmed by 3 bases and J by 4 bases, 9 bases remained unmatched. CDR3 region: CASSQDRVAGSDTQYF. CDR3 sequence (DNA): TGTGCCAGCAGCCAGGACAGAGTAGCGGGGTCAGATACGCAGTATTTT.

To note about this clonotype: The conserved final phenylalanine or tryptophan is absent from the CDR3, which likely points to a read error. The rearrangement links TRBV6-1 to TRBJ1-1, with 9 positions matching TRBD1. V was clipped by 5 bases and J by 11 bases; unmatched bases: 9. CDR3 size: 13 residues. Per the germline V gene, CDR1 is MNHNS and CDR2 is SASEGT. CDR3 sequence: CASSPGTGYNAFS. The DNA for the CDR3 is TGTGCCAGCAGTCCCGGGACAGGGTACAACGCTTTCTCA.

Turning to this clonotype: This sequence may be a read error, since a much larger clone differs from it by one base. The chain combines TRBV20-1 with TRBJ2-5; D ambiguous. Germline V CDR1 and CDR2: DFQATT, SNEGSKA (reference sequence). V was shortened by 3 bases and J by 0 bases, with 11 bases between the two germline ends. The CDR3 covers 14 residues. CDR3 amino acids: CSASIWTNQETQYF. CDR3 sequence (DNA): TGCAGTGCTAGTATTTGGACCAACCAAGAGACCCAGTACTTC.

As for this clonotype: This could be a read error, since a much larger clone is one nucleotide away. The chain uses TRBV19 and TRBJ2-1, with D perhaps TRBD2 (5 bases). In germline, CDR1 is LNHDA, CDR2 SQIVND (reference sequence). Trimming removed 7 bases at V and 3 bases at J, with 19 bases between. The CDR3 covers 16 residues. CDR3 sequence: CASIPRDGMSYNEQFF. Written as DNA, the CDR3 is TGTGCCAGTATTCCACGGGATGGGATGAGCTACAATGAGCAGTTCTTC.

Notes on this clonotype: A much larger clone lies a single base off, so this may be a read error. The CDR3 is CSAPGLLSGLYEQYF. The CDR3 bases are TGCAGTGCTCCGGGCCTCCTCTCCGGGTTATACGAGCAGTACTTC. This sequence joins TRBV20-1 and TRBJ2-7, with D unclear. Germline CDR1 is DFQATT and CDR2 is SNEGSKA (reference sequence). The germline V and J ends were trimmed by 5 bases and 4 bases, with 21 bases remaining between them. This CDR3 has 15 amino acids.

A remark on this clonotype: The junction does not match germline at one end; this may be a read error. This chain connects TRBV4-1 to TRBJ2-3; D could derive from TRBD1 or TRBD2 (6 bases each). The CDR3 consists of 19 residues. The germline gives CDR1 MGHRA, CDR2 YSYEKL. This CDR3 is CASRQEEGDAEGITDMQYF. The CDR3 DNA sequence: TGCGCCAGCAGACAAGAAGAGGGGGATGCGGAGGGGATCACAGATATGCAGTACTTT.

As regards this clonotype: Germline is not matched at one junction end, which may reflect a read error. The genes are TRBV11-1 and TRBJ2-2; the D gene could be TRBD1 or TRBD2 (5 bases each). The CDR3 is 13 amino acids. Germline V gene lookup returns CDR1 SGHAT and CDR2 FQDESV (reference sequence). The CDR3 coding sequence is TGTGCCAGCAGAGCTAGGGCCACCAGGGAGCTATTTTTT. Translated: CASRARATRELFF. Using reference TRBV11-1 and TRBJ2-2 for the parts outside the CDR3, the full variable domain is EAEVAQSPRYKITEKSQAVAFWCDPISGHATLYWYRQILGQGPELLVQFQDESVVDDSQLPKDRFSAERLKGVDSTLKIQPAELGDSAMYLCASRARATRELFFGEGSRLTVL.

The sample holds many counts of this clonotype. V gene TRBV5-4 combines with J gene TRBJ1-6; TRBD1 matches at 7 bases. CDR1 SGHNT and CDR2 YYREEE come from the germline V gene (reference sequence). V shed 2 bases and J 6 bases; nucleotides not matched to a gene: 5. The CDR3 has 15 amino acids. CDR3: CASSFEDRINSPLHF. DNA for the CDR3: TGTGCCAGCAGCTTCGAGGACAGGATTAATTCACCCCTCCACTTT.